A selection of T cell receptor beta chains follows, all from one sample in a study of early T cells in non-severe SARS-CoV-2 infection. TCRdb reanalysed the 5' RACE reads using MiXCR and keeps one entry per CDR3 protein. The sample has 95,000 to 150,000 distinct CDR3 sequences, 15% seen once; the top ten hold 20% to 25%. Sequenced material: whole blood. Source of these receptors: an adult who was a healthcare worker with PCR-confirmed SARS-CoV-2 infection or an uninfected control (not recorded which). CDR3s include the opening cysteine and the closing phenylalanine or tryptophan. D genes are given only for firm matches. A clone size is listed for some rows: how often the clone was seen (once, few, many), or a class if it is expanded.

>TRBJ1-1|14|few|TRBV12-3/TRBV12-4|-
TGTGCCAGCAGTTTTAGAATGCTGAACACTGAAGCTTTCTTT
CASSFRMLNTEAFF
>TRBJ2-7|14|-|TRBV18|TRBD1
TGTGCCAGCTCTCTGGACAGGAACTCCTACGAGCAGTACTTC
CASSLDRNSYEQYF
>TRBJ2-7|13|few|TRBV27|-
TGTGCCAGCAGTTTCTGGGGGGTTGCCGAGCAGTACTTC
CASSFWGVAEQYF
>TRBJ2-2|10|few|TRBV29-1|-
TGCAGCGTCTGGGACCTGGGGCTGTTTTTT
CSVWDLGLFF
>TRBJ1-1|16|few|TRBV12-3/TRBV12-4|-
TGTGCCAGCAGTCTCTCCTGGGTTGGGGGCCAGCACCGGGCTTTCTTT
CASSLSWVGGQHRAFF
>TRBJ1-1|15|-|TRBV20-1|-
TGCAGTGCCCTCGTGGGGGAGACGGCGAACACTGAAGCTTTCTTT
CSALVGETANTEAFF
>TRBJ2-3|12|many|TRBV10-3|-
TGTGCCATCAGCCAGATCACAGATACGCAGTATTTT
CAISQITDTQYF
>TRBJ2-1|13|few|TRBV5-6|-
TGTGCCAGCAGCCCCAACTTGGCTTACGAGCAGTTCTTC
CASSPNLAYEQFF
>TRBJ2-2|14|many|TRBV7-3|-
TGTGCCAGCAGCTTACAAGCGAACACCGGGGAGCTGTTTTTT
CASSLQANTGELFF
>TRBJ2-1|14|many|TRBV10-3|TRBD1
TGTGCCATCAGTGAAACAGGGGGCAGCGATGAGCAGTTCTTC
CAISETGGSDEQFF
>TRBJ2-7|15|few|TRBV18|-
TGTGCCAGCTCGCACCCCGGGACAATACAGAGCGAGCAGTACTTC
CASSHPGTIQSEQYF
>TRBJ2-5|16|once|TRBV7-8|TRBD2
TGTGCCATCAGCCTAGGGGTAGCGGGGGGAAGAGAGACCCAGTACTTC
CAISLGVAGGRETQYF
>TRBJ2-3|12|few|TRBV5-6|-
TGTGCCAGCAGCTTTGACGCAGATACGCAGTATTTT
CASSFDADTQYF
>TRBJ2-2|19|few|TRBV3-1|TRBD2
TGTGCCAGCAGCTTCTTCTTGGGACTAGCGGGGACCAACACCGGGGAGCTGTTTTTT
CASSFFLGLAGTNTGELFF
>TRBJ2-2|13|few|TRBV12-3/TRBV12-4|-
TGTGCCAGCAGCCGTCAGGGGACCGGGGAGCTGTTTTTT
CASSRQGTGELFF
>TRBJ2-2|16|many|TRBV6-5|-
TGTGCCAGCAGCATGACGACTAGGGATTGGGGCCGGGAGCTGTTTTTT
CASSMTTRDWGRELFF
>TRBJ2-2|15|many|TRBV12-3/TRBV12-4|TRBD2
TGTGCCAGCAGTCCTCGCAGCGGGGGCACCGGGGAGCTGTTTTTT
CASSPRSGGTGELFF
>TRBJ2-7|16|few|TRBV7-9|-
TGTGCCAGCAGCTTACCCCCTTGGACCGAGTCGGACGAGCAGTACTTC
CASSLPPWTESDEQYF
>TRBJ2-3|16|-|TRBV11-2|-
TGTGCCAGCAGCTTATTTCACGGCATGCTAGCAGATACGCAGTATTTT
CASSLFHGMLADTQYF
>TRBJ2-2|13|-|TRBV6-6|-
TGTGCCAGCAGTTACTCCGCAACCGGGGAGCTGTTTTTT
CASSYSATGELFF
>TRBJ1-1|14|few|TRBV29-1|TRBD1
TGCAGCGTTGAGTTTGGGCAGGGGGCGTCTGAAGCTTTCTTT
CSVEFGQGASEAFF
>TRBJ1-2|14|once|TRBV7-9|-
TGTGCCAGCAGCACACTGACAAACCTCTATGGCTACACCTTC
CASSTLTNLYGYTF
>TRBJ1-1|16|-|TRBV10-3|TRBD1
TGTGCCATCAGTGACGCCTCGGCAGGGGGGAACACTGAAGCTTTCTTT
CAISDASAGGNTEAFF
>TRBJ1-1|11|-|TRBV29-1|-
TGCAGCGTCCACGTTGACACTGAAGCTTTCTTT
CSVHVDTEAFF
>TRBJ1-4|14|-|TRBV7-9|-
TGTGCCAGCAGCTTGAGGGACCCATCTGAAAAACTGTTTTTT
CASSLRDPSEKLFF
>TRBJ2-3|12|few|TRBV5-1|-
TGCGCCAGCAGCCCAGACACAGATACGCAGTATTTT
CASSPDTDTQYF
>TRBJ2-7|14|few|TRBV4-1|TRBD1
TGCGCCAGCAGCCACAACGACAGGGGCTACGAGCAGTACTTC
CASSHNDRGYEQYF
>TRBJ2-7|13|few|TRBV7-9|-
TGTGCCAGCAGCTCAACAGGGACCCACGAGCAGTACTTC
CASSSTGTHEQYF
>TRBJ1-2|15|few|TRBV7-2|-
TGTGCCAGCAGCTTACCGGGACCCACTCCTGGAGGCTACACCTTC
CASSLPGPTPGGYTF
>TRBJ1-4|17|few|TRBV27|-
TGTGCCAGCAGTTTCTCACTCTCTGCAGGGTCTAATGAAAAACTGTTTTTT
CASSFSLSAGSNEKLFF
>TRBJ2-7|14|-|TRBV6-5|TRBD1
TGTGCCAGCAGTCAGGGACAGGGGGTCGGCGAGCAGTACTTC
CASSQGQGVGEQYF
>TRBJ2-5|14|-|TRBV20-1|-
TGCAGTGCTAGAGGTCATGGAGGGTCGGAGACCCAGTACTTC
CSARGHGGSETQYF
>TRBJ2-7|14|-|TRBV5-1|-
TGCGCCAGCAGCTTGGTGACAGTAAGTAGCGAGCAGTACTTC
CASSLVTVSSEQYF
>TRBJ1-1|14|many|TRBV5-1|-
TGCGCCAGCAGCTTGGCCTCAGCGAACACTGAAGCTTTCTTT
CASSLASANTEAFF
>TRBJ2-1|15|-|TRBV9|-
TGTGCCAGCAGCGTAGCTAGCGCAGCTGGCAATGAGCAGTTCTTC
CASSVASAAGNEQFF
>TRBJ1-2|15|-|TRBV9|-
TGTGCCAGCAGCGTAGGAGGGTCTTCTAACTATGGCTACACCTTC
CASSVGGSSNYGYTF
>TRBJ2-1|15|-|TRBV11-2|-
TGTGCCAGCAGCTTAGAAGGCCTAATCGGGAATGAGCAGTTCTTC
CASSLEGLIGNEQFF
>TRBJ2-7|15|many|TRBV4-1|-
TGCGCCAGCAGCCAACGGACAGCGACAAACTACGAGCAGTACTTC
CASSQRTATNYEQYF
>TRBJ2-3|14|-|TRBV30|-
TGTGCCTGGAGAGGGGAAGCTAGCACAGATACGCAGTATTTT
CAWRGEASTDTQYF
>TRBJ1-1|12|-|TRBV10-3|-
TGTGCCATCAGTGACAGGGACACTGAAGCTTTCTTT
CAISDRDTEAFF
>TRBJ2-3|14|few|TRBV2|-
TGTGCCAGCGGAGCCTTAGATAGCACAGATACGCAGTATTTT
CASGALDSTDTQYF
>TRBJ1-1|13|few|TRBV20-1|-
TGCAGTGCGTCGGGACACCTGAACACTGAAGCTTTCTTT
CSASGHLNTEAFF
>TRBJ1-2|14|-|TRBV5-1|-
TGCGCCAGCAGCATAGCCGGGACGTCTTATGGCTACACCTTC
CASSIAGTSYGYTF
>TRBJ2-5|15|few|TRBV6-5|-
TGTGCCAGCAGTTACGGGGGGGGCATCCGGGAGACCCAGTACTTC
CASSYGGGIRETQYF
>TRBJ2-5|13|few|TRBV11-2|-
TGTGCCAGCAGCTTAGGGCGGGGCGGGACCCAGTACTTC
CASSLGRGGTQYF
>TRBJ2-3|12|-|TRBV28|-
TGTGCCAGCAGTATCTATAGGGATACGCAGTATTTT
CASSIYRDTQYF